The text below deals with one T cell receptor beta chain. Its antigen is not identified. This entry is derived from a study of PD-1 blockade in classical Hodgkin lymphoma. Study overall: Treatment was intravenous nivolumab, 3 mg/kg every 2 weeks, until progression. Study conclusions and caveats: Complete responders' baseline diversity resembled that of newly diagnosed patients. Patients excluded were those beginning nivolumab under 1 year after ASCT. Relapsed/refractory patients reportedly had the lowest baseline TCR diversity, below newly diagnosed patients, who were below healthy donors.

Only in-frame clones appear in the TCRdb table, and some are missing; sequencing was by immunoSEQ multiplex PCR. The sample holds around 91,000 clones, 89% seen once. With no exception, relapse followed autologous stem cell transplantation in all patients, and brentuximab vedotin exposure varied. Sequenced here: peripheral blood mononuclear cells (PBMCs), sampled at baseline. The receptor comes from a human donor with classical Hodgkin lymphoma.

The CDR3 here is CASSNNRGQETQYF. CDR3 nucleotides: TGCGCCAGCAGCAATAATCGCGGACAAGAGACCCAGTACTTC. V is TRBV4-3 and J is TRBJ2-5; D call uncertain. V was shortened by 5 bases and J by 2 bases, with 12 bases between the two germline ends. The CDR3 runs 14 residues. From germline, CDR1 is LGHNA and CDR2 YSLEER.